What follows is one T cell receptor (beta chain) and its context. What it binds is not known. The source of the sample is a study of cytomegalovirus exposure and HLA in healthy donors. Trimming removed 8 bases at V and 8 bases at J, with 18 bases between. Germline assignment: CDR1 LNHDA and CDR2 SQIVND (reference sequence). The CDR3 is 14 residues long. Study outcomes and limitations: Later genetic work tied a missense DCLRE1C variant to beta-chain V and J trimming. Later, TCR association rates were found to vary by HLA locus, highest for DRB1 and lowest for HLA-C.

The PCR used 60 Vbeta and 13 Jbeta primers. Here immunoSEQ multiplex PCR was the method, and the copy in TCRdb shows in-frame clones only, minus some. This sample has 150,000 or so clones, with just under 85% found just once. This TCR was recovered from a man aged 30 to 45 in good health and CMV-seropositive. The chain joins TRBV19 to TRBJ2-2; a possible D gene is TRBD1 (6 bases). The sequencing input was PBMCs. CDR3 amino acids: CASPSPGDPGELFF. DNA for the CDR3: TGTGCCAGTCCCAGCCCAGGGGATCCGGGGGAGCTGTTTTTT. The complete variable domain, with remaining parts taken from reference TRBV19 and TRBJ2-2, reads DGGITQSPKYLFRKEGQNVTLSCEQNLNHDAMYWYRQDPGQGLRLIYYSQIVNDFQKGDIAEGYSVSREKKESFPLTVTSAQKNPTAFYLCASPSPGDPGELFFGEGSRLTVL.